This T cell receptor beta chain was recorded in a study of CD8+CD57+ T cells in acquired aplastic anemia (dated by TCRdb to 2016 to 2019). Background on the whole study: Extracted DNA from sorted CD4+ and CD8+ cells averaged approximately 3 ug, ranging from about 0.19 to 30 ug. CD8+CD57+ expansion was defined as frequency above the mean frequency observed in healthy subjects.

Study-wide findings and limitations: Around 30 CD8+ CDR3 sequences were found to be shared between patients and controls, but these sequences appeared to be highly expressed in patients and within the immunodominant clones of the patients. Patients and healthy controls showed no significant difference in CD8+ Simpson's diversity (P=0.060).

From the germline V gene (reference sequence), CDR1 is DFQATT and CDR2 is SNEGSKA. Trimming costs V 8 bases and J 7 bases, and their ends lie 18 bases apart. The CDR3 holds 14 amino acids from the cysteine to the phenylalanine. The read is trimmed to its CDR3 DNA, 42 bases read in frame from base 1. To note about this clonotype: It has no known antigen specificity. No quality values exist for individual bases; no much larger clone is one base distant.

Genomic DNA was used as template for profiling of TCR beta VDJ combinations and CDR3 sequences. TCR repertoire sequencing was run on an Illumina HiSeq 2000. The study's processing was this. Repertoire assessment relied on Simpson's diversity index, CDR3 size and DJ length profiles, and TRBV/TRBJ rearrangement plots. The most abundant DNA sequence in the deep sequencing data was taken as the immunodominant clone. CDR3 amino acid sequences were screened for sharing across subjects and were compared with published repertoires and the VDJdb database. Clones were called with MiXCR by TCRdb after fastp trimmed the public reads at Q25, and only in-frame beta chains were retained. Rows are unified per CDR3 protein, each entry keeping the most common DNA and genes. TCRdb, not the authors, supplied the V and J calls. The sample profile shows around 200,000 distinct CDR3 sequences; around 60% of them were found once. The top ten constitute more than 40% of the sample.

The patients picked for sequencing were ones in whom flow cytometry had shown an expansion of CD8+CD57+ cells. Every patient had a diagnosis of severe acquired aplastic anemia based on International Study of Aplastic Anemia and Agranulocytosis and Camitta criteria. No patient had received any therapy when blood was sampled. TCR repertoires of sorted CD4+ and CD8+ blood T cells from severe aplastic anemia patients and healthy subjects were deep-sequenced in the study. Patients were enrolled under clinicaltrials.gov protocols 00001620, 01623167, 00001397, 00071045, 00081523 and 00961064 in the USA. Ficoll-Paque density gradient centrifugation was used to isolate peripheral blood mononuclear cells. Before DNA extraction, CD4+ and CD8+ T cells were sorted with FACS or magnetic beads.

The clonotype comes from a human donor with aplastic anemia. The chain is assembled from TRBV20-1 and TRBJ1-6, with a weak D call of TRBD1 (5 bases match). Sequencing was carried out using sorted CD4+, CD8+, or CD8+CD57+ T cells (not recorded which) from PBMCs. The bases read TGCAGTACTCGGAGGACATTCACCAATTCACCCCTCCACTTT. The encoded protein is CSTRRTFTNSPLHF.